These T cell receptor beta chains were read from a single sample in a study of blood T cell repertoires in COVID-19. The repertoire was sequenced with immunoSEQ multiplex PCR; TCRdb's copy has only in-frame clones and lacks some. The table shows 150,000 to 200,000 clones, with roughly 77% occurring only once. Source material: peripheral blood. The origin of the receptors is a human donor in a cohort sampled during active COVID-19. CDR3s include the opening cysteine and the closing phenylalanine or tryptophan. Each record gives: J gene, CDR3 length, clone size, D gene, V gene, CDR3 protein, CDR3 DNA. The D gene is left open where the match is weak. The size entry is marked missing in some rows and otherwise reads once, few, many or a size class.

TRBJ2-7	12	.	.	TRBV18	CASSPAEGASYF	TGTGCCAGCTCCCCCGCGGAGGGGGCCTCATACTTC
TRBJ1-3	14	.	TRBD1	TRBV19	CASSPQGAGNTIYF	TGTGCCAGTAGTCCCCAGGGGGCTGGAAACACCATATATTTT
TRBJ1-2	14	.	.	TRBV3-1/TRBV3-2	CASSQEGRGHGYTF	TGTGCCAGCAGCCAAGAGGGCAGGGGCCATGGCTACACCTTC
TRBJ1-3	15	.	TRBD1	TRBV11-3	CASSPDRGSGNTIYF	TGTGCCAGCAGCCCGGACAGGGGCTCTGGAAACACCATATATTTT
TRBJ2-3	16	once	TRBD2	TRBV6-2/TRBV6-3	CASSYRGLAGMDTQYF	TGTGCCAGCAGTTACAGGGGACTAGCGGGGATGGATACGCAGTATTTT
TRBJ2-5	13	.	.	TRBV11-3	CASSTTGSETQYF	TGTGCCAGCAGCACTACAGGGTCCGAGACCCAGTACTTC
TRBJ1-2	18	.	.	TRBV7-5	CARSLAPLRQLANYGYTF	TGTGCCAGAAGCTTAGCCCCACTCAGACAGTTAGCTAACTATGGCTACACCTTC
TRBJ2-5	15	.	TRBD1	TRBV23-1	CASSPGAGGQETQYF	TGCGCCAGCAGTCCCGGGGCAGGGGGACAAGAGACCCAGTACTTC
TRBJ2-3	12	.	.	TRBV7-2	CASEGNTDTQYF	TGTGCCAGTGAGGGCAACACAGATACGCAGTATTTT
TRBJ1-5	13	.	.	TRBV6-5	CASSLDKNQPQHF	TGTGCCAGCAGCCTCGACAAGAATCAGCCCCAGCATTTT
TRBJ2-2	16	.	TRBD2	TRBV7-9	CASSLRRESRTGELFF	TGTGCCAGCAGCCTCCGGCGGGAGTCGCGAACCGGGGAGCTGTTTTTT
TRBJ1-4	15	.	.	TRBV3-1/TRBV3-2	CASSFGQTTNEKLFF	TGTGCCAGCAGCTTTGGACAGACAACTAATGAAAAACTGTTTTTT
TRBJ2-5	15	.	TRBD2	TRBV7-9	CASSTYGGGLETQYF	TGTGCCAGCAGCACTTACGGGGGGGGCCTAGAGACCCAGTACTTC
TRBJ1-5	18	.	TRBD1	TRBV5-1	CASSLWDRVGNSNQPQHF	TGCGCCAGCAGCTTGTGGGACAGGGTGGGAAATAGCAATCAGCCCCAGCATTTT
TRBJ1-5	15	.	.	TRBV2	CASSKQGSSNQPQHF	TGTGCCAGCAGTAAACAGGGTAGTAGCAATCAGCCCCAGCATTTT
TRBJ2-6	17	few	TRBD1	TRBV19	CASSGDRFGSGANVLTF	TGTGCCAGTAGTGGGGACAGGTTTGGCTCTGGGGCCAACGTCCTGACTTTC
TRBJ2-3	11	.	.	TRBV7-2	CASSLQYTQYF	TGTGCCAGCAGCTTACAGTATACGCAGTATTTT
TRBJ2-5	14	few	.	TRBV3-1/TRBV3-2	CASSRSWSEVTQYF	TGTGCCAGCAGCCGGAGTTGGAGCGAAGTGACCCAGTACTTC
TRBJ1-1	14	once	TRBD1	TRBV7-9	CASSRRDRRTEAFF	TGTGCCAGCAGCCGGCGGGACAGGCGGACTGAAGCTTTCTTT
TRBJ2-1	16	.	TRBD2	TRBV3-1/TRBV3-2	CASSPPGLAGSAEQFF	TGTGCCAGCAGCCCGCCGGGACTAGCGGGGAGTGCGGAGCAGTTCTTC
TRBJ1-1	12	.	.	TRBV6-2/TRBV6-3	CASSRRDTEAFF	TGTGCCAGCAGCCGACGGGACACTGAAGCTTTCTTT
TRBJ1-5	14	.	.	TRBV16	CASSPSGVNQPQHF	TGTGCCAGCAGTCCAAGCGGGGTAAATCAGCCCCAGCATTTT
TRBJ2-7	17	.	TRBD2	TRBV13	CASSPGMASGDSYEQYF	TGTGCCAGCAGCCCAGGTATGGCTAGCGGGGACTCCTACGAGCAGTACTTC
TRBJ2-7	15	.	TRBD1	TRBV18	CASSPGQANSYEQYF	TGTGCCAGCTCACCGGGACAGGCGAACTCCTACGAGCAGTACTTC
TRBJ2-7	17	.	TRBD1	TRBV19	CASSMQTGGLNSYEQYF	TGTGCCAGTAGTATGCAGACAGGGGGATTAAACTCCTACGAGCAGTACTTC
TRBJ1-2	13	.	.	TRBV7-8	CASSLDGDYGYTF	TGTGCCAGCAGCTTAGACGGGGACTATGGCTACACCTTC
TRBJ2-7	14	few	TRBD1	TRBV19	CASQGQGAGREQYF	TGTGCCAGTCAGGGACAGGGGGCTGGTCGCGAGCAGTACTTC
TRBJ1-6	13	.	.	TRBV6-5	CASSSSYNSPLHF	TGTGCCAGCTCGAGCTCCTATAATTCACCCCTCCACTTT